A selection of T cell receptor beta chains follows, all from one sample in a study of OX40 agonist ivuxolimab in advanced cancers. Sequencing used immunoSEQ multiplex PCR; TCRdb keeps in-frame clones, though not all of them. The sample comprises approximately 47,000 clones, approximately 90% of which are singletons, and 10% rests with the top ten. The source material was CD4+ or CD8+ T cells sorted from blood, sampled in a trial of the OX40 agonist ivuxolimab. The receptor set was obtained from an adult with an advanced solid tumor such as melanoma, head and neck, liver or kidney cancer. Both conserved end residues are trimmed from each CDR3. Size tells how often a clone was seen (once, few, many) or the class of an expanded clone, and some rows leave it out.

ASSLARRGLAGPPRNEQF | TRBJ2-1 | - | TRBV5-1
ASSSPGLEKNTQY | TRBJ2-3 | - | TRBV7-9
SVVQNYEQY | TRBJ2-7 | - | TRBV29-1
ASSPYTPSTDTQY | TRBJ2-3 | - | TRBV11-3
AISEGGQGVISNQPQH | TRBJ1-5 | - | TRBV10-3
ASSLTGGETDTQY | TRBJ2-3 | - | TRBV7-3
ASSFVARDTEAF | TRBJ1-1 | - | TRBV7-9
ASSLEGWSPLH | TRBJ1-6 | few | TRBV27
ASSPHERAGTGELF | TRBJ2-2 | - | TRBV9
ASSQGTGRDYGYT | TRBJ1-2 | once | TRBV6-5
ASSYRTGVPNQPQH | TRBJ1-5 | - | TRBV6-6
ASSLTGLAGAYEQY | TRBJ2-7 | - | TRBV6-6
ASSYRGEGYT | TRBJ1-2 | - | TRBV19
ASSSRQNGYT | TRBJ1-2 | - | TRBV11-2
ASSSYEELPSYEQY | TRBJ2-7 | - | TRBV5-6
ASSSAGQKNIQY | TRBJ2-4 | - | TRBV11-1
ASSQEALPYEQY | TRBJ2-7 | once | TRBV4-3
ASSQDNYNEQF | TRBJ2-1 | once | TRBV4-3
ASSLGQGAYNEQF | TRBJ2-1 | - | TRBV4-1
ASSLAGQGSYSGNTIY | TRBJ1-3 | - | TRBV5-1
ASSLRRTGEKGYT | TRBJ1-2 | - | TRBV7-8
ASSQRTGNQPQH | TRBJ1-5 | - | TRBV4-1